This T cell receptor beta chain was captured in a study of OX40 agonist ivuxolimab in advanced cancers. About the study: People who had prior anti-PD-1, anti-PD-L1 or anti-CTLA-4 therapy could take part, and approximately 43% had some.

Germline CDR1 and CDR2: SGDLS and YYNGEE. V was clipped by 3 bases and J by 4 bases; unmatched bases: 23. The CDR3 is made up of 21 amino acids. Libraries were prepared by immunoSEQ multiplex PCR; TCRdb keeps only in-frame clonotypes and omits some of them. The sample records fewer than 85,000 clones, 80% to 90% being singletons. The V and J genes are TRBV9 and TRBJ2-1, with 9 bases lining up with TRBD2. This receptor was taken from an adult with an advanced solid tumor such as melanoma, head and neck, liver or kidney cancer. Sequences were derived from CD4+ or CD8+ T cells sorted from blood, sampled in a trial of the OX40 agonist ivuxolimab. Here the CDR3 reads CASSAAAGHSPRRGGYNEQFF. The CDR3, as DNA: TGTGCCAGCAGCGCAGCTGCAGGCCATTCACCCAGGCGGGGGGGTTACAATGAGCAGTTCTTC.